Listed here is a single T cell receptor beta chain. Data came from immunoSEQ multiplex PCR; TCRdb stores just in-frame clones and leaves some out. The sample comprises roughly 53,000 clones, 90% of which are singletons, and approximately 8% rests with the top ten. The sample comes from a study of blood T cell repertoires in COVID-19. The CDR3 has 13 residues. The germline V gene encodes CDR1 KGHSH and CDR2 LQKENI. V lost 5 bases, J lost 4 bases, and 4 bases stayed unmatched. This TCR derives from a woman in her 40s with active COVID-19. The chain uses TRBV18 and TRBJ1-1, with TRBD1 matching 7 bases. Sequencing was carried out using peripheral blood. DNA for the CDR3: TGTGCCAGCTCAGGGGGACAGTTCACTGAAGCTTTCTTT. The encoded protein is CASSGGQFTEAFF.